The 20 T cell receptor beta chains given below trace back to one sample, sequenced in a study of CD8+ T cells in alopecia areata. Indicated treatment: oral pan-JAK inhibitor, 5-10 mg twice daily. Isolated RNA was reverse transcribed into cDNA used as the sequencing template. Repertoires were generated with immunoSEQ multiplex PCR, while TCRdb's copy carries only in-frame clones and drops some. The sample has 200,000 to 250,000 clones, roughly 66% seen once. This specimen was CD4+ T cells sorted from blood, taken at approximately week 44, from a patient treated with tofacitinib. These receptors were taken from a human donor with alopecia areata.

This chain connects TRBV2 to TRBJ2-1, with a possible D match to TRBD2 (6 bases). This CDR3 is 14 amino acids long. Trimming removed 4 bases from V and 5 bases from J, with 12 bases in between. Germline lookup yields CDR1 SNHLY and CDR2 FYNNEI. The CDR3, as DNA: TGTGCCAGCAGTGTGTTAGCGGAGGACAATGAGCAGTTCTTC. Protein sequence: CASSVLAEDNEQFF.

This chain joins TRBV29-1 and TRBJ2-5; D gene unclear. Trimming left V 4 bases short and J 1 base short, with 7 bases between. The CDR3 has 12 residues. Germline lookup yields CDR1 SQVTM and CDR2 ANQGSEA. The CDR3 bases are TGCAGCGTTGGGTCCCGCCAAGAGACCCAGTACTTC. It codes for CSVGSRQETQYF.

The chain joins TRBV29-1 to TRBJ1-2; no reliable D call. Germline V CDR1 and CDR2: SQVTM, ANQGSEA. The CDR3 runs to 12 residues. V lost 6 bases, J lost 0 bases, and 8 bases lay in between. The CDR3 DNA follows: TGCAGCGTAAGGGAAGCTAACTATGGCTACACCTTC. Translating gives CSVREANYGYTF.

The chain combines TRBV7-2 with TRBJ2-5; 9 bases are a match to TRBD1. This CDR3 has 15 amino acids. V was pared by 4 bases and J by 6 bases, with 9 bases of the junction left unmatched. Germline loops: CDR1 SGHTA, CDR2 FQGNSA. Here the CDR3 reads CASSSFGTGLKTQYF. Here the CDR3 DNA reads TGTGCCAGCAGCTCCTTTGGGACAGGGCTAAAGACCCAGTACTTC. Together with reference TRBV7-2 and TRBJ2-5, the CDR3 gives the full variable domain: GAGVSQSPSNKVTEKGKDVELRCDPISGHTALYWYRQSLGQGLEFLIYFQGNSAPDKSGLPSDRFSAERTGGSVSTLTIQRTQQEDSAVYLCASSSFGTGLKTQYFGPGTRLLVL.

This chain joins TRBV5-4 and TRBJ2-4, with D perhaps being TRBD1 or TRBD2 (5 bases each). Per the germline V gene, CDR1 is SGHNT and CDR2 is YYREEE (reference sequence). The ends were cut back, 4 bases at V and 4 bases at J, with 15 bases in the middle. The CDR3 contains 15 residues. CDR3 DNA sequence: TGTGCCAGCAGCCTCCTGGGACGGGGAAAAAACATTCAGTACTTC. It codes for CASSLLGRGKNIQYF.

In this sample, this clone turned up a few times. The chain has TRBV2 and TRBJ1-5; D gene uncertain. Germline lookup yields CDR1 SNHLY and CDR2 FYNNEI. CDR3 length: 13 amino acids. Deletions cut 3 bases from V and 3 bases from J, with 6 bases between. CDR3: CASSENNNQPQHF. The CDR3 nucleotides read TGTGCCAGCAGTGAGAACAACAATCAGCCCCAGCATTTT.

CDR3 coding DNA: TGTGCCAGCAGTTACGAGCGGGGGGGCACAGATACGCAGTATTTT. Its protein is CASSYERGGTDTQYF. The rearrangement links TRBV6-6 to TRBJ2-3; 9 nucleotides agree with TRBD2. Unmatched junction bases numbered 1, after V lost 2 bases and J lost 1 base. CDR3 length equals 15 residues. CDR1 is MNHNY and CDR2 is SVGAGI in the germline V gene (reference sequence).

A few counts support this clone. V is TRBV29-1 and J is TRBJ2-1; TRBD2 aligns across 10 bases. Trimming at V came to 4 bases and at J to 6 bases, leaving 6 bases not matched to a gene. There are 14 residues in the CDR3. CDR1 and CDR2 (germline): SQVTM, ANQGSEA. The DNA of the CDR3 is TGCAGCGTTGTAGGAGCGGGGGGGCTCAATGAGCAGTTCTTC. Its translation: CSVVGAGGLNEQFF.

The V gene is TRBV6-5, the J gene TRBJ2-7; D uncertain. Trimming shortened V by 0 bases and J by 0 bases, and 12 bases separated the two germline ends. The CDR3 length is 16 residues. The V gene's germline CDR1 is MNHEY and CDR2 SVGAGI. DNA for the CDR3: TGTGCCAGCAGTTACTCTGTCCTTACGATCTCCTACGAGCAGTACTTC. Amino acids: CASSYSVLTISYEQYF.

This chain joins TRBV6-6 and TRBJ2-2; D is perhaps TRBD1 or TRBD2 (5 bases each). Germline values: CDR1 MNHNY, CDR2 SVGAGI (reference sequence). The CDR3 contains 16 residues. Trimming removed 6 bases from V and 1 base from J, with 15 bases in between. Written as DNA, the CDR3 is TGTGCCAGCAGGCCACCGGGACGGAAGAACACCGGGGAGCTGTTTTTT. Encoded protein: CASRPPGRKNTGELFF.

There are a few counts of this clone. V is TRBV19 and J is TRBJ2-1; 8 bases are shared with TRBD2. V was clipped by 3 bases and J by 0 bases; unmatched bases: 7. The CDR3 contains 17 residues. From germline, CDR1 is LNHDA and CDR2 SQIVND (reference sequence). The CDR3 protein is CASSMGLAGSSYNEQFF. CDR3 nucleotide sequence: TGTGCCAGTAGTATGGGGCTAGCGGGCAGCTCCTACAATGAGCAGTTCTTC. Together with reference TRBV19 and TRBJ2-1, the CDR3 gives the full variable domain: DGGITQSPKYLFRKEGQNVTLSCEQNLNHDAMYWYRQDPGQGLRLIYYSQIVNDFQKGDIAEGYSVSREKKESFPLTVTSAQKNPTAFYLCASSMGLAGSSYNEQFFGPGTRLTVL.

In DNA, the CDR3 is TGCAGCGTTGAAAGGAGGGACAGATCGCTCGCTTTCTTT. Translated, it gives CSVERRDRSLAFF. The gene calls are TRBV29-1 and TRBJ1-1; 7 nucleotides agree with TRBD1. CDR3 size: 13 residues. Trimming cost V 2 bases and J 11 bases; bases outside gene matches: 11. Germline values: CDR1 SQVTM, CDR2 ANQGSEA.

This clone was counted only a few times. The genes are TRBV5-1 and TRBJ2-2, with D perhaps assigned TRBD1 or TRBD2 (6 bases each). Trimming left V 4 bases short and J 4 bases short, with 17 bases between. CDR3 length: 16 residues. The germline gives CDR1 SGHRS, CDR2 YFSETQ. For the CDR3, the DNA is TGCGCCAGCAGCCGCGACGGGGGCCCAGGCACCGGGGAGCTGTTTTTT. Residues: CASSRDGGPGTGELFF. Combining the CDR3 with reference TRBV5-1 and TRBJ2-2 gives the whole variable domain KAGVTQTPRYLIKTRGQQVTLSCSPISGHRSVSWYQQTPGQGLQFLFEYFSETQRNKGNFPGRFSGRQFSNSRSEMNVSTLELGDSALYLCASSRDGGPGTGELFFGEGSRLTVL.

The chain carries TRBV29-1 and TRBJ1-1; a weak D match, TRBD1 (5 bases). This CDR3 is 15 amino acids long. The germline V and J ends were trimmed by 4 bases and 0 bases, with 15 bases remaining between them. The V gene's germline CDR1 is SQVTM and CDR2 ANQGSEA. CDR3 nucleotide sequence: TGCAGCGTTGGCCCCCCGTGGGGGTTGAACACTGAAGCTTTCTTT. The encoded protein is CSVGPPWGLNTEAFF.

The chain couples TRBV4-2 to TRBJ2-3; 9 nucleotides agree with TRBD2. J lost 2 bases, V lost 0 bases, and 6 bases had no gene match. The CDR3 is made up of 17 amino acids. Per the germline V gene, CDR1 is LGHNA and CDR2 is YNFKEQ. This chain's CDR3 is CASSQDRGGGPTDTQYF. DNA for the CDR3: TGTGCCAGCAGCCAAGATCGCGGGGGGGGCCCCACAGATACGCAGTATTTT.

The chain has TRBV5-1 and TRBJ2-7; D may match TRBD1 or TRBD2 (6 bases each). V was pared by 0 bases and J by 1 base, with 14 bases between. The CDR3 extends over 16 amino acids. Per the germline V gene, CDR1 is SGHRS and CDR2 is YFSETQ. The DNA of the CDR3 is TGCGCCAGCAGCTTGGGACCGGGGGCGACATCCTACGAGCAGTACTTC. This gives the protein CASSLGPGATSYEQYF.

The chain couples TRBV5-1 to TRBJ2-1; 9 nucleotides align to TRBD1. V lost 3 bases, J lost 8 bases, and 6 bases stayed unmatched. CDR1 SGHRS and CDR2 YFSETQ come from the germline V gene. The CDR3 has 14 amino acids. The CDR3 protein is CASSSGQGGDEQFF. The DNA of the CDR3 is TGCGCCAGCAGCTCGGGACAGGGTGGCGATGAGCAGTTCTTC. The full variable domain, its missing parts supplied by reference TRBV5-1 and TRBJ2-1, is KAGVTQTPRYLIKTRGQQVTLSCSPISGHRSVSWYQQTPGQGLQFLFEYFSETQRNKGNFPGRFSGRQFSNSRSEMNVSTLELGDSALYLCASSSGQGGDEQFFGPGTRLTVL.

About this clone itself: One junction end disagrees with the germline gene, perhaps due to a read error. The V call is TRBV6-5, the J call TRBJ2-5; maybe TRBD2 (6 bases). Per the germline V gene, CDR1 is MNHEY and CDR2 is SVGAGI. This CDR3 contains 14 residues. The CDR3 loop reads CASSPTVHAGSPHF. CDR3 in DNA: TGTGCCAGCAGTCCAACCGTCCACGCGGGGTCACCTCACTTC.

The rearrangement links TRBV29-1 to TRBJ1-2, with unresolved D. V was shortened by 7 bases and J by 4 bases, with 13 bases between the two germline ends. Germline V gives CDR1 SQVTM, CDR2 ANQGSEA. The CDR3 has 12 residues. CDR3 residues: CSGDDISYGYTF. Here the CDR3 DNA reads TGCAGCGGGGATGACATCAGCTATGGCTACACCTTC.

The V gene is TRBV9, the J gene TRBJ2-7; 7 bases are a match to TRBD2. CDR1 is SGDLS and CDR2 is YYNGEE in the germline V gene. This CDR3 is 15 amino acids long. Losses at the gene ends were 2 bases for V and 2 bases for J; bases not matched to a gene: 7. DNA for the CDR3: TGTGCCAGCAGCGTCCGGGGGGATTTAGCCTACGAGCAGTACTTC. This translates into CASSVRGDLAYEQYF.